These 21 T cell receptor beta chains share one sample of origin, sequenced in a study of early T cells in non-severe SARS-CoV-2 infection. MiXCR, run by TCRdb on the 5' RACE reads, gives a single entry per CDR3 protein. The sample includes about 60,000 distinct CDR3 sequences, around 5.6% of them seen just once. The specimen was whole blood. The receptors originated from an adult who was a healthcare worker with PCR-confirmed SARS-CoV-2 infection or an uninfected control (not recorded which).

This clonotype was detected ten times or more. The rearrangement uses TRBV24-1 and TRBJ1-4; 10 positions match TRBD1. The CDR3 has 17 residues. J lost 0 bases, V lost 7 bases, and 7 bases had no gene match. Germline assignment: CDR1 KGHDR and CDR2 SFDVKD. CDR3 DNA: TGTGCCACCAGCCATGGACAGGGGGGATCAACTAATGAAAAACTGTTTTTT. This encodes CATSHGQGGSTNEKLFF.

On this clonotype: This may be a read error: a much more frequent sequence differs by one nucleotide. As the CDR3 is not closed by the conserved phenylalanine or tryptophan, this likely results from a read error. J is TRBJ2-3 and V is TRBV6-1; perhaps TRBD2 as D (5 bases). Per the germline V gene, CDR1 is MNHNS and CDR2 is SASEGT. Trimming shortened V by 5 bases and J by 0 bases, and 9 bases separated the two germline ends. This CDR3 region has 14 residues. The DNA of the CDR3 is TGTGCCAGCAGTCGGACTTTTAGCACAGATACGCAGTATTCT. This sequence encodes CASSRTFSTDTQYS.

The genes are TRBV20-1 and TRBJ2-4; 8 bases match TRBD2. The length of the CDR3 is 16 residues. V was pared by 6 bases and J by 0 bases, with 10 bases of the junction left unmatched. The germline gives CDR1 DFQATT, CDR2 SNEGSKA (reference sequence). The DNA for the CDR3 is TGCAGTGCGAGCGCAGGGACTAGTTCAGCCAAAAACATTCAGTACTTC. Its protein is CSASAGTSSAKNIQYF.

This clonotype was seen many times. V usage is TRBV7-9 and J usage is TRBJ2-3; TRBD2 matches at 10 bases. Looked up from germline, CDR1 is SEHNR and CDR2 is FQNEAQ (reference sequence). V trimming: 3 bases; J trimming: 2 bases; junction bases outside the gene matches: 5. The CDR3 is made up of 16 amino acids. The CDR3 sequence: CASSFGLAGDTDTQYF. The CDR3 region has the DNA TGTGCCAGCAGCTTTGGGCTAGCGGGAGACACAGATACGCAGTATTTT. The whole variable domain, filled in from reference TRBV7-9 and TRBJ2-3, reads DTGVSQNPRHKITKRGQNVTFRCDPISEHNRLYWYRQTLGQGPEFLTYFQNEAQLEKSRLLSDRFSAERPKGSFSTLEIQRTEQGDSAMYLCASSFGLAGDTDTQYFGPGTRLTVL.

The CDR3 here is CASRNGGSYNEQFF. CDR3 bases: TGTGCCAGCAGAAACGGGGGATCCTACAATGAGCAGTTCTTC. This chain joins TRBV27 and TRBJ2-1; a weak D match, TRBD2 (6 bases). This CDR3 is 14 amino acids long. CDR1 MNHEY and CDR2 SMNVEV come from the germline V gene (reference sequence). V lost 6 bases and J 1 base, leaving 10 bases between the germline ends.

This clonotype was seen repeatedly, ten times or more. V is TRBV12-3 or TRBV12-4 and J is TRBJ2-7; D unclear. This CDR3 contains 11 residues. Between the trimmed V and J ends, which lost 6 bases and 4 bases, there was a span of 7 bases. The CDR3, as DNA: TGTGCCAGCAGCGCCCGGTACGAGCAGTACTTC. It specifies CASSARYEQYF.

This clonotype was observed a few times. This chain links TRBV29-1 with TRBJ1-2, with D tentatively TRBD1 (5 bases). Germline loops: CDR1 SQVTM, CDR2 ANQGSEA. Trimming left V 8 bases short and J 3 bases short, with 16 bases between. The length of the CDR3 is 13 residues. The CDR3, as DNA: TGCAGCTTCTCAAGGGGAACTTACTATGGCTACACCTTC. Translating gives CSFSRGTYYGYTF.

This clonotype was seen at least ten times. The V and J genes are TRBV27 and TRBJ2-7; 7 nucleotides line up with TRBD1. Germline CDR1 is MNHEY and CDR2 is SMNVEV (reference sequence). Unmatched junction bases numbered 5, after V lost 5 bases and J lost 4 bases. The CDR3 contains 13 residues. The CDR3 reads CASSLTQGYEQYF. The CDR3 DNA follows: TGTGCCAGCAGTCTGACACAGGGGTACGAGCAGTACTTC.

The chain recombines TRBV6-6 with TRBJ1-1; 8 bases are shared with TRBD1. The ends lost 8 bases at V and 4 bases at J; junction bases unmatched: 12. The CDR3 sequence is 15 residues long. From germline, CDR1 is MNHNY and CDR2 SVGAGI (reference sequence). The CDR3, as DNA: TGTGCCAGCCTGGGACAGGTACTCGGGGGCACTGAAGCTTTCTTT. Amino acid sequence: CASLGQVLGGTEAFF.

This clonotype appeared a few times. J is TRBJ2-5 and V is TRBV20-1; weak D call: TRBD1 (5 bases). The germline V gene encodes CDR1 DFQATT and CDR2 SNEGSKA (reference sequence). V lost 4 bases to trimming and J lost 1 base, with 13 bases between them. This CDR3 spans 14 amino acids. In nucleotides, the CDR3 is TGCAGTGCTAAAACACTGACAGCCCAAGAGACCCAGTACTTC. Amino acids: CSAKTLTAQETQYF.

This clonotype was recorded many times. The chain employs TRBV29-1 and TRBJ1-2, with 7 bases fitting TRBD1. The V gene's germline CDR1 is SQVTM and CDR2 ANQGSEA. The CDR3 consists of 13 residues. DNA of the CDR3: TGCAGTGCTTCCTGGGGACAGACCTATGGCTACACCTTC. Encoded protein: CSASWGQTYGYTF.

Ten or more counts support this clonotype. The chain links TRBV6-2 or TRBV6-3 to TRBJ2-1; TRBD1 matches at 11 bases. This CDR3 has 15 amino acids. Germline V lookup: CDR1 MNHEY, CDR2 SVGEGT. J lost 4 bases, V lost 7 bases, and 6 bases had no gene match. As DNA, the CDR3 is TGTGCCAGCATTAAGGGACAGGGGGAATACAATGAGCAGTTCTTC. Protein product: CASIKGQGEYNEQFF.

Ten or more counts support this clonotype. The chain couples TRBV15 to TRBJ2-2; tentatively, D is TRBD1 (5 bases). Germline CDR1 reads LNHNV; CDR2 reads YYDKDF (reference sequence). Between the trimmed V and J ends, which lost 0 bases and 4 bases, there was a span of 9 bases. This CDR3 has 15 residues. The CDR3 DNA follows: TGTGCCACCAGCAGAGACAGGGTGATCACCGGGGAGCTGTTTTTT. This sequence encodes CATSRDRVITGELFF.

At least ten counts were recorded for this clonotype. The chain links TRBV19 to TRBJ2-1; D uncertain. The germline CDR1 and CDR2 sequences are LNHDA and SQIVND (reference sequence). V lost 5 bases and J lost 3, with 11 bases in between. The CDR3 spans 14 residues. DNA for the CDR3: TGTGCCAGTAGTGCCCTCGGCCTCTACAATGAGCAGTTCTTC. As protein: CASSALGLYNEQFF. Full variable domain (remainder filled in from reference TRBV19 and TRBJ2-1): DGGITQSPKYLFRKEGQNVTLSCEQNLNHDAMYWYRQDPGQGLRLIYYSQIVNDFQKGDIAEGYSVSREKKESFPLTVTSAQKNPTAFYLCASSALGLYNEQFFGPGTRLTVL.

The table lists this clonotype with many counts. This chain joins TRBV12-3 or TRBV12-4 and TRBJ2-1, with 8 bases lining up with TRBD2. The CDR3 has 15 residues. The trim removed 4 bases at V and 3 bases at J, leaving 5 bases unmatched. The chain's CDR3 is CASSSIAGIYNEQFF. The CDR3, as DNA: TGTGCCAGCAGTTCTATAGCGGGAATCTACAATGAGCAGTTCTTC.

This clonotype appeared many times. This rearrangement joins TRBV5-4 to TRBJ2-1, with D perhaps TRBD1 (5 bases). This CDR3 has 12 amino acids. Deletions cut 5 bases from V and 3 bases from J, with 6 bases between. CDR1 and CDR2 (germline): SGHNT, YYREEE (reference sequence). CDR3 DNA sequence: TGTGCCAGCAGGGACATCTACAATGAGCAGTTCTTC. Its translation is CASRDIYNEQFF.

This clonotype was seen only a few times. V and J are TRBV5-4 and TRBJ2-5, with D perhaps matching TRBD1 (6 bases). The CDR3 is 13 residues long. Germline-derived CDR1 and CDR2 are SGHNT and YYREEE (reference sequence). The V gene lost 2 bases and the J gene lost 5 bases, with 10 bases spanning the gap. CDR3 in amino acids: CASSLQGGETQYF. Here the CDR3 DNA reads TGTGCCAGCAGCTTACAGGGTGGGGAGACCCAGTACTTC.

This clonotype occurred many times. The chain combines TRBV19 with TRBJ1-6; D possibly corresponds to TRBD1 (5 bases). This CDR3 contains 13 residues. The ends were cut back, 5 bases at V and 5 bases at J, with 7 bases in the middle. The germline V gene encodes CDR1 LNHDA and CDR2 SQIVND (reference sequence). CDR3 region: CASSQGDNSPLHF. The DNA of the CDR3 is TGTGCCAGTAGTCAGGGAGATAATTCACCCCTCCACTTT.

The J gene is TRBJ1-1, the V gene TRBV6-5; possibly TRBD1 for D (5 bases). Germline loops: CDR1 MNHEY, CDR2 SVGAGI. The CDR3 contains 15 residues. V was trimmed by 2 bases and J by 3 bases, leaving 13 bases between them. CDR3 in amino acids: CASSYATRGDTEAFF. For the CDR3, the DNA is TGTGCCAGCAGTTACGCTACAAGGGGAGACACTGAAGCTTTCTTT.

The rearrangement joins TRBV2 to TRBJ2-1; D possibly uses TRBD1 or TRBD2 (5 bases each). This CDR3 is 15 amino acids long. Germline V gene lookup returns CDR1 SNHLY and CDR2 FYNNEI. V was cut by 6 bases and J by 9 bases, with 21 bases left in between. The CDR3 sequence is CASSQGLDWGGEQFF. DNA for the CDR3: TGTGCCAGCAGCCAGGGCCTGGACTGGGGCGGTGAGCAGTTCTTC. The full variable domain, with the rest looked up from reference TRBV2 and TRBJ2-1, is EPEVTQTPSHQVTQMGQEVILRCVPISNHLYFYWYRQILGQKVEFLVSFYNNEISEKSEIFDDQFSVERPDGSNFTLKIRSTKLEDSAMYFCASSQGLDWGGEQFFGPGTRLTVL.

This clonotype has at least ten counts. The chain has TRBV7-6 and TRBJ2-1, with D possibly TRBD2 on 6 matching bases. CDR3 length equals 13 residues. From germline, CDR1 is SGHVS and CDR2 FNYEAQ. Trimming took off 3 bases at V and 4 bases at J, with 7 bases between the two ends. The chain's CDR3 is CASSFGLYNEQFF. DNA for the CDR3: TGTGCCAGCAGCTTCGGACTATACAATGAGCAGTTCTTC.